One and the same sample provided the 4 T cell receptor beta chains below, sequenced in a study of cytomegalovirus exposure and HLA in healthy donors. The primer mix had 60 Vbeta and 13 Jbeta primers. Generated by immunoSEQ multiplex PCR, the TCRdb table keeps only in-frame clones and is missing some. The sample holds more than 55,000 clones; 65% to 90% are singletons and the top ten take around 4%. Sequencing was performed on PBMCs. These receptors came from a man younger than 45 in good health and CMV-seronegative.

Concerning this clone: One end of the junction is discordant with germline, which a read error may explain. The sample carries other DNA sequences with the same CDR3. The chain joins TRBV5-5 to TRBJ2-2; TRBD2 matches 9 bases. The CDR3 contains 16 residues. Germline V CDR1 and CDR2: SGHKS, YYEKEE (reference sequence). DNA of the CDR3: TGTGCCAGCAGCTTGGCCGGAGCGGGGGGAAGCGGGGAGCTGTTCTTT. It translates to CASSLAGAGGSGELFF.

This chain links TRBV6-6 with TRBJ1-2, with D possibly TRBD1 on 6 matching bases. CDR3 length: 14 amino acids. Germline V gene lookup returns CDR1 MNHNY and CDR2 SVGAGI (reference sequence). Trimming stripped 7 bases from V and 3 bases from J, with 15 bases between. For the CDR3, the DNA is TGTGCCAGCATGCAGACAGGCCTTGACTATGGCTACACCTTC. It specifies CASMQTGLDYGYTF.

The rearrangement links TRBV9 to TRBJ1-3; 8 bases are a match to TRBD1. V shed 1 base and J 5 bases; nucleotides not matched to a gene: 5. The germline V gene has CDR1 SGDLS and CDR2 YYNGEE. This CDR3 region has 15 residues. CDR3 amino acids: CASSVTDRERNTIYF. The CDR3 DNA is TGTGCCAGCAGCGTAACGGACAGGGAACGAAACACCATATATTTT.

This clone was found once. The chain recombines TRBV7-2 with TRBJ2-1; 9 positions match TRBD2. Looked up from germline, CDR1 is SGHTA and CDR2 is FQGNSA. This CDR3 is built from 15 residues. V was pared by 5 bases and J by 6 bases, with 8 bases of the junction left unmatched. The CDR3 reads CASSPGTSRTNEQFF. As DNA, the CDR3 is TGTGCCAGCAGCCCAGGGACTAGCCGAACCAATGAGCAGTTCTTC.